These T cell receptor beta chains were read from a single sample in a study of blood T cells in healthy people across ages. MiXCR, applied by TCRdb to the 5' RACE reads, yields one record per CDR3 protein. The sample yields around 1,800,000 distinct CDR3 sequences, about 39% seen once. Specimen: blood. The receptor source for this set is a human donor in good health. The CDR3 runs from the conserved cysteine through the conserved F or W. D genes are given only for firm matches. Clone size is shown for a subset of rows, as once, few, many or a class of expanded clone.

DNA: TGTGCCAGCAGTCCGGGACTCAACACAGATACGCAGTATTTT
CDR3: CASSPGLNTDTQYF
D: NA
J: TRBJ2-3
V: TRBV5-1
size: many

DNA: TGCAGTGCGAGCATGGAAGGGACCCAGTACTTC
CDR3: CSASMEGTQYF
D: NA
J: TRBJ2-5
V: TRBV20-1
size: NA

DNA: TGCAGTGCTACAAGGACTGTACAAGAGACCCAGTTCTTC
CDR3: CSATRTVQETQFF
D: NA
J: TRBJ2-1
V: TRBV20-1
size: NA

DNA: TGTGCCAGCAGTGAATTGGACGGGACTGAAGCTTTCTTT
CDR3: CASSELDGTEAFF
D: NA
J: TRBJ1-1
V: TRBV25-1
size: NA

DNA: TGTGCCAGCACTCGAGCGGGGGGGCCGTCTGATACGCAGTATTTT
CDR3: CASTRAGGPSDTQYF
D: TRBD2
J: TRBJ2-3
V: TRBV2
size: NA

DNA: TGTGCCAGCAGCTTAGGGCTAGTGATTCTAGGCTACGAGCAGTACTTC
CDR3: CASSLGLVILGYEQYF
D: NA
J: TRBJ2-7
V: TRBV13
size: NA

DNA: TGTGCCAGCAGCTTCTGGGGCAGCAACAATGAGCAGTTCTTC
CDR3: CASSFWGSNNEQFF
D: NA
J: TRBJ2-1
V: TRBV7-2
size: NA

DNA: TGTGCCAGCAGTTTGGACAAGGGGGCCTACAATGAGCAGTTCTTC
CDR3: CASSLDKGAYNEQFF
D: NA
J: TRBJ2-1
V: TRBV2
size: NA

DNA: TGTGCCAGCAGCTTAAACGGGGCTACGCAGTATTTT
CDR3: CASSLNGATQYF
D: NA
J: TRBJ2-3
V: TRBV7-2
size: NA

DNA: TGCGCCAGCAGCCAACTCGGGACTCTTGGCTACGAGCAGTACTTC
CDR3: CASSQLGTLGYEQYF
D: NA
J: TRBJ2-7
V: TRBV4-1
size: NA

DNA: TGTGCCAGTGGGTGGAGCCCCGACGCCCCCGGGGAGGCCCAGTACTTC
CDR3: CASGWSPDAPGEAQYF
D: NA
J: TRBJ2-5
V: TRBV6-2/TRBV6-3
size: few

DNA: TGTGCCAGCAGCGCCGGCCGGTCTGGTGGGGCCAACGTCCTGACTTTC
CDR3: CASSAGRSGGANVLTF
D: NA
J: TRBJ2-6
V: TRBV9
size: NA

DNA: TGTGCCAGCAGCGTAGGACGAGGGACAGGGGGCACAGATACGCAGTATTTT
CDR3: CASSVGRGTGGTDTQYF
D: TRBD1
J: TRBJ2-3
V: TRBV9
size: NA

DNA: TGTGCCAGCAGCTTACAGAGCGGGGGGGGCTACAATGAGCAGTTCTTC
CDR3: CASSLQSGGGYNEQFF
D: TRBD2
J: TRBJ2-1
V: TRBV7-2
size: NA

DNA: TGTGCCAGCAGTGCGACGGGACAGCTTATCACCTACGAGCAGTACTTC
CDR3: CASSATGQLITYEQYF
D: TRBD1
J: TRBJ2-7
V: TRBV12-3/TRBV12-4
size: NA

DNA: TGCAGCGTTGTGGACAGGGACTACACAGATACGCAGTATTTT
CDR3: CSVVDRDYTDTQYF
D: NA
J: TRBJ2-3
V: TRBV29-1
size: NA

DNA: TGTGCCAGCAGCCAGGGACAGGGCAGACAAGAGACCCAGTACTTC
CDR3: CASSQGQGRQETQYF
D: TRBD1
J: TRBJ2-5
V: TRBV4-2
size: NA

DNA: TGTGCCAGCAGTTACTCCACAGGGGGCTCAGATACGCAGTATTTT
CDR3: CASSYSTGGSDTQYF
D: TRBD1
J: TRBJ2-3
V: TRBV6-2/TRBV6-3
size: NA

DNA: TGTGCCAGCAGTTACAACCACAGGGAAGAGGCTTTCTTT
CDR3: CASSYNHREEAFF
D: NA
J: TRBJ1-1
V: TRBV6-2/TRBV6-3
size: NA

DNA: TGTGCCAGCACCTCCGCGGCGGGTACGCAGTATTTT
CDR3: CASTSAAGTQYF
D: NA
J: TRBJ2-3
V: TRBV7-2
size: NA

DNA: TGCAGTGCCCAAGTGGGGTGGGGGGGCAACTACAATGAGCAGTTCTTC
CDR3: CSAQVGWGGNYNEQFF
D: NA
J: TRBJ2-1
V: TRBV20-1
size: NA

DNA: TGTGCCAGCAGTCAACAGGGTTATGGGGCCAACGTCCTGACTTTC
CDR3: CASSQQGYGANVLTF
D: NA
J: TRBJ2-6
V: TRBV6-5
size: NA

DNA: TGTGCCAGCAGCGACAGGTGGAATACGCAGTATTTT
CDR3: CASSDRWNTQYF
D: NA
J: TRBJ2-3
V: TRBV2
size: NA

DNA: TGTGCCAGCAGGCGAAAATTAGGGACAGCCCGAGAGACCCAGTACTTC
CDR3: CASRRKLGTARETQYF
D: TRBD1
J: TRBJ2-5
V: TRBV6-2/TRBV6-3
size: NA

DNA: TGTGCCAGCAGCTTTGACAGGGGGCGGGGAGAGACCCAGTACTTC
CDR3: CASSFDRGRGETQYF
D: TRBD1
J: TRBJ2-5
V: TRBV7-2
size: NA

DNA: TGTGCCACCAGCAGCGACCCGGGGACGCAGTTCTTC
CDR3: CATSSDPGTQFF
D: NA
J: TRBJ2-1
V: TRBV15
size: few

DNA: TGTGCCACCTCTTTCACCCAGGGGTTAAGAGATACGCAGTATTTT
CDR3: CATSFTQGLRDTQYF
D: NA
J: TRBJ2-3
V: TRBV28
size: NA

DNA: TGCGCCAGCAGCCATCTGACAGAGAGCACAGATACGCAGTATTTT
CDR3: CASSHLTESTDTQYF
D: NA
J: TRBJ2-3
V: TRBV5-1
size: NA

DNA: TGTGCCAGCAGCCAAGACTCCGGGACAGGGGGCATCTTGGGTGGCTACACCTTC
CDR3: CASSQDSGTGGILGGYTF
D: TRBD1
J: TRBJ1-2
V: TRBV4-2
size: NA

DNA: TGCGCCAGCAGCCAAGAACTGGGGGGGGGATCCTACGAGCAGTACTTC
CDR3: CASSQELGGGSYEQYF
D: TRBD2
J: TRBJ2-7
V: TRBV4-1
size: few

DNA: TGTGCCAGTAGCTTACAGGCCACCTCTGGAAACACCATATATTTT
CDR3: CASSLQATSGNTIYF
D: NA
J: TRBJ1-3
V: TRBV7-6
size: NA

DNA: TGCGCCAGCAAGCCCACCGTGCGGGGAGGGACTCTCGAGCAGTACTTC
CDR3: CASKPTVRGGTLEQYF
D: TRBD2
J: TRBJ2-7
V: TRBV5-1
size: many

DNA: TGTGCCAGCAGGAGACTAGCGGGGGACCCCAACAATGAGCAGTTCTTC
CDR3: CASRRLAGDPNNEQFF
D: TRBD2
J: TRBJ2-1
V: TRBV7-2
size: NA

DNA: TGCAGTGCTACGCGGGCGGGGGCCTACAATGAGCAGTTCTTC
CDR3: CSATRAGAYNEQFF
D: TRBD2
J: TRBJ2-1
V: TRBV20-1
size: NA

DNA: TGTGCCATCAGTGTCAAAGCGGGCCAAGAGACCCAGTACTTC
CDR3: CAISVKAGQETQYF
D: NA
J: TRBJ2-5
V: TRBV10-3
size: NA

DNA: TGTGCCAGCTCACCCGAAGGGTACCAGTTCTTC
CDR3: CASSPEGYQFF
D: NA
J: TRBJ2-1
V: TRBV18
size: once

DNA: TGTGCCAGCAGCCAGACTAGCCGGAAAGAGACCCAGTACTTC
CDR3: CASSQTSRKETQYF
D: TRBD2
J: TRBJ2-5
V: TRBV7-2
size: NA

DNA: TGTGCCAGCAGCCCGATTAGGACAGGGCTGGACAATGAGCAGTTCTTC
CDR3: CASSPIRTGLDNEQFF
D: TRBD1
J: TRBJ2-1
V: TRBV7-3
size: few

DNA: TGCGCCAGCAGCCAAGGGGTCGGGTTAGAGGAGCAGTACTTC
CDR3: CASSQGVGLEEQYF
D: NA
J: TRBJ2-5
V: TRBV4-1
size: few

DNA: TGTGCCAGCACCCGGGACAGCCCATCCTACGAGCAGTACTTC
CDR3: CASTRDSPSYEQYF
D: TRBD1
J: TRBJ2-7
V: TRBV5-8
size: once